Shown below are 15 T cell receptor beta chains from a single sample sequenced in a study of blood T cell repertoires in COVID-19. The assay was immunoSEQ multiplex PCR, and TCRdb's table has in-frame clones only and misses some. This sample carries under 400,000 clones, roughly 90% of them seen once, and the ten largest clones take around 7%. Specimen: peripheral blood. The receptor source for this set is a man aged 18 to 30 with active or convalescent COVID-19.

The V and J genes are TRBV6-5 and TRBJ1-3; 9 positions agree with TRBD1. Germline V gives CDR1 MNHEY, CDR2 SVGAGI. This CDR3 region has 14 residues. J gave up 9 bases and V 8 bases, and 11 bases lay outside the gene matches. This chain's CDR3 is CASQLQGADRTIYF. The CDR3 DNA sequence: TGTGCCAGCCAATTACAGGGGGCTGATCGCACCATATATTTT.

The CDR3, as DNA: TGTGCCAGCAGCTATACAGGGCGAGAGACCCAGTACTTC. Translating gives CASSYTGRETQYF. The chain joins TRBV2 to TRBJ2-5; D may be TRBD1 (6 bases). The CDR3 is made up of 13 amino acids. CDR1 is SNHLY and CDR2 is FYNNEI in the germline V gene. V lost 6 bases, J lost 4 bases, and 12 bases lay in between. Full variable domain (missing parts from reference TRBV2 and TRBJ2-5): EPEVTQTPSHQVTQMGQEVILRCVPISNHLYFYWYRQILGQKVEFLVSFYNNEISEKSEIFDDQFSVERPDGSNFTLKIRSTKLEDSAMYFCASSYTGRETQYFGPGTRLLVL.

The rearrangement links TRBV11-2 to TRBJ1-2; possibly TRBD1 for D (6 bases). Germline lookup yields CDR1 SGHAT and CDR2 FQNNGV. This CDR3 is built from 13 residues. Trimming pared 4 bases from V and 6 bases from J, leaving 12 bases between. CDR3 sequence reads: CASSSQGLDGYTF. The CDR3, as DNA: TGTGCCAGCAGCTCACAGGGCCTGGATGGCTACACCTTC.

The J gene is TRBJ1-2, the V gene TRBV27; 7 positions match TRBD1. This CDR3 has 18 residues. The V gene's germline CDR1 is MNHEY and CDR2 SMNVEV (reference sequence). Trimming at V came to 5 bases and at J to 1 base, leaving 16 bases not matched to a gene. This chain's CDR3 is CASSPRVGQLTVNYGYTF. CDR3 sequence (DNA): TGTGCCAGCAGTCCACGGGTGGGACAGCTAACCGTTAACTATGGCTACACCTTC.

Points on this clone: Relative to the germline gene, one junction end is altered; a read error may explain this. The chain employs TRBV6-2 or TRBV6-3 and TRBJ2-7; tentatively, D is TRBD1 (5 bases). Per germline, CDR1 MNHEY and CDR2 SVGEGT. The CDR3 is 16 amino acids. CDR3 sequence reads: CASSYSMERQYYAQYF. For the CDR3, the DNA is TGTGCCAGCAGTTACTCGATGGAAAGACAGTACTACGCGCAGTACTTC.

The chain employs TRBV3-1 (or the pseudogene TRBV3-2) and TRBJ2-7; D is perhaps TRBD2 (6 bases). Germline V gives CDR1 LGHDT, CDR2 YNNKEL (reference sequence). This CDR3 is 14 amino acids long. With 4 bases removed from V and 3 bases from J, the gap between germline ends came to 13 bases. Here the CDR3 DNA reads TGTGCCAGCAGCCCCGGCCCGCGGGGCTACGAGCAGTACTTC. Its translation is CASSPGPRGYEQYF.

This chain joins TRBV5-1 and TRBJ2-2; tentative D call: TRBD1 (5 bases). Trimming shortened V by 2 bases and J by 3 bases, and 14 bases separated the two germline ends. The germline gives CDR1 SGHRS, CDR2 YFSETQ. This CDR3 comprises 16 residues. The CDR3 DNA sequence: TGCGCCAGCAGCTTAGAGCCAACAGGCTACACCGGGGAGCTGTTTTTT. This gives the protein CASSLEPTGYTGELFF.

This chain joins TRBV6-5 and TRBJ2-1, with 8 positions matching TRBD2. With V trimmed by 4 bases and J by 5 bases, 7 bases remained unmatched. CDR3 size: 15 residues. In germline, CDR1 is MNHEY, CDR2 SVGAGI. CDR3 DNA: TGTGCCAGCAGTTTCGGGGGGGCGCTGGACAATGAGCAGTTCTTC. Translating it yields CASSFGGALDNEQFF.

CDR3 DNA sequence: TGTGCCAGTAGTACAACAGGGGGTCGGGGGCCCCAGCATTTT. Protein sequence: CASSTTGGRGPQHF. V is TRBV19 and J is TRBJ1-5; 8 bases are shared with TRBD1. Germline V gives CDR1 LNHDA, CDR2 SQIVND (reference sequence). V was pared by 4 bases and J by 9 bases, with 8 bases of the junction left unmatched. The CDR3 runs 14 residues. Complete variable domain (other parts from reference TRBV19 and TRBJ1-5): DGGITQSPKYLFRKEGQNVTLSCEQNLNHDAMYWYRQDPGQGLRLIYYSQIVNDFQKGDIAEGYSVSREKKESFPLTVTSAQKNPTAFYLCASSTTGGRGPQHFGDGTRLSIL.

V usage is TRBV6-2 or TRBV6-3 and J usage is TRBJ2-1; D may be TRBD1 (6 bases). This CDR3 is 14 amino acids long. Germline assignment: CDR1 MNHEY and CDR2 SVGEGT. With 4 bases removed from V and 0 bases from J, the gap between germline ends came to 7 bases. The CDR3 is CASSSQGSYNEQFF. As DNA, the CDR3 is TGTGCCAGCAGTTCACAGGGCTCCTACAATGAGCAGTTCTTC.

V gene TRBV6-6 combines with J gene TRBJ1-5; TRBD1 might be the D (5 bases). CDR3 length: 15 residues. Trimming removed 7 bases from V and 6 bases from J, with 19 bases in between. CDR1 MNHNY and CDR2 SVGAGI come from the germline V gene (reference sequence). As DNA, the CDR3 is TGTGCCAGCAACACCGGGTGGGGTCAGGGTCAGCCCCAGCATTTT. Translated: CASNTGWGQGQPQHF.

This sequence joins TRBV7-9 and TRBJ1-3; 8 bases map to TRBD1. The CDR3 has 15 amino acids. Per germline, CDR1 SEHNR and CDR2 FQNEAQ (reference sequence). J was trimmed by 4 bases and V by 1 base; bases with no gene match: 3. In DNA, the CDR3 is TGTGCCAGCAGCTTAGTAAGGACAGGGGGAAACACCATATATTTT. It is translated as CASSLVRTGGNTIYF.

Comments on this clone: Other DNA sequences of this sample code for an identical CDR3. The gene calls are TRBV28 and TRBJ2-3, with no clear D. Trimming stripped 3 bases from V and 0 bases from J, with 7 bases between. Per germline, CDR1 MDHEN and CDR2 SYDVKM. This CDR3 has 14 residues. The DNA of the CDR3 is TGTGCCAGCAGTTTCCTAGAGAGCACAGATACGCAGTATTTT. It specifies CASSFLESTDTQYF.

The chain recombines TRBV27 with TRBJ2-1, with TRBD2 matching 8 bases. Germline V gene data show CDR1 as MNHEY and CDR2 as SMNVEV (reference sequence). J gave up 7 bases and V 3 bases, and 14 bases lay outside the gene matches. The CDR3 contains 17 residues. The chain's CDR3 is CASSFPAGARLGNEQFF. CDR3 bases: TGTGCCAGCAGTTTTCCAGCGGGGGCAAGGTTGGGGAATGAGCAGTTCTTC.

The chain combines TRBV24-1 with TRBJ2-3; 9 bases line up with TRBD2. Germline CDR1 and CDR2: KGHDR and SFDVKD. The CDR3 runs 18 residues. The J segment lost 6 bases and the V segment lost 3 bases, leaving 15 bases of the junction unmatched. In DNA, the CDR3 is TGTGCCACCAGTGATGGGGGGTTAGCGGGGGCCCCTATGGATACGCAGTATTTT. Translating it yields CATSDGGLAGAPMDTQYF.